This T cell receptor beta chain was observed in a study of T cells in Graves' hyperthyroidism and ophthalmopathy. V lost 4 bases and J lost 2, with 24 bases in between. The germline gives CDR1 LNHDA, CDR2 SQIVND (reference sequence). The CDR3 contains 18 residues. Authors of the study amplified TCR beta CDR3 regions from RNA transcripts. First-round RT-PCR with HTBI primers amplified the TCR CDR3 region. TCRdb re-derived calls from the multiplex PCR reads in MiXCR, one entry per CDR3 protein. The data contain more than 550,000 distinct CDR3 sequences, roughly 17% of them singletons. The chain links TRBV19 to TRBJ2-7; maybe TRBD2 (6 bases). Sequenced: blood. The sequence derives from a man aged 50 to 60 with Graves' hyperthyroidism. DNA for the CDR3: TGTGCCAGTAGTAGGGAGCGGAACCTGGGAGGCAGCGCCTACGAGCAGTACTTC. Its translation: CASSRERNLGGSAYEQYF.